The next 5 T cell receptor beta chains were all read from a single sample in a study of blood T cell repertoires in COVID-19. The data were produced by immunoSEQ multiplex PCR, yet TCRdb's version contains in-frame clones alone and is incomplete. The sample contains 200,000 to 250,000 clones, roughly 84% of which appear only once. The specimen sequenced was peripheral blood. The receptors originated from a woman aged 40 to 55 who had recovered from COVID-19.

The genes are TRBV6-1 and TRBJ2-2, with D maybe TRBD1 (6 bases). Germline CDR1 reads MNHNS; CDR2 reads SASEGT. V was trimmed by 3 bases and J by 7 bases, leaving 15 bases between them. The CDR3 is made up of 15 amino acids. This CDR3 reads CASSEHLGAGGELFF. CDR3 nucleotides: TGTGCCAGCAGTGAGCATCTGGGGGCAGGCGGGGAGCTGTTTTTT.

This clone was picked up a small number of times. The gene calls are TRBV27 and TRBJ2-1; D is possibly TRBD2 (6 bases). The CDR3 length is 18 residues. V dropped 0 bases and J dropped 8 bases, with 23 bases sitting between them. Germline V gene data show CDR1 as MNHEY and CDR2 as SMNVEV (reference sequence). This CDR3 reads CASSLSLAEDLLHDEQFF. Written as DNA, the CDR3 is TGTGCCAGCAGTTTATCGTTAGCGGAAGACCTACTTCACGATGAGCAGTTCTTC.

The gene calls are TRBV7-8 and TRBJ2-3, with no clear D. The germline CDR1 and CDR2 sequences are SGHVS and FQNEAQ. The CDR3 contains 15 residues. Trimming pared 2 bases from V and 0 bases from J, leaving 9 bases between. The CDR3: CASSLMSVSTDTQYF. CDR3 nucleotide sequence: TGTGCCAGCAGCTTAATGTCAGTAAGCACAGATACGCAGTATTTT. The full variable domain, completed using reference TRBV7-8 and TRBJ2-3, is GAGVSQSPRYKVAKRGQDVALRCDPISGHVSLFWYQQALGQGPEFLTYFQNEAQLDKSGLPSDRFFAERPEGSVSTLKIQRTQQEDSAVYLCASSLMSVSTDTQYFGPGTRLTVL.

The rearrangement links TRBV10-3 to TRBJ1-4, with D hard to call. V lost 3 bases, J lost 6 bases, and 11 bases lay in between. Germline V gene lookup returns CDR1 ENHRY and CDR2 SYGVKD. This CDR3 contains 14 residues. The CDR3 loop reads CAISDPGFDEKLFF. In DNA, the CDR3 is TGTGCCATCAGTGACCCAGGATTCGATGAAAAACTGTTTTTT.

This chain joins TRBV10-3 and TRBJ1-4; D remains ambiguous. This CDR3 has 12 residues. V was cut by 3 bases and J by 5 bases, with 4 bases left in between. Germline CDR1 is ENHRY and CDR2 is SYGVKD. Here the CDR3 DNA reads TGTGCCATCAGTGAAATAAATGAAAAACTGTTTTTT. This translates into CAISEINEKLFF.